Detailed here is one TCR beta chain. As yet, its antigen is unknown. Losses at the gene ends were 0 bases for V and 0 bases for J; bases not matched to a gene: 8. The length of the CDR3 is 19 residues. Per germline, CDR1 SGDLS and CDR2 YYNGEE. The sample is drawn from a study of T cells in Graves' hyperthyroidism and ophthalmopathy. Overall study context: Peripheral blood specimens were obtained at initial diagnosis, prior to any treatment. General observations from the study: Most clonotypes expanded in thyroid above 0.001 were likewise present in blood.

Researchers amplified the TCR beta CDR3 regions from RNA transcripts. Initially, a first-round RT-PCR of the TCR CDR3 employed the HTBI primer set. TCRdb ran MiXCR on the multiplex PCR reads and lists one entry per CDR3 protein. The sample yields about 250,000 distinct CDR3 sequences, 20% to 25% seen once. Patients were excluded for uncontrolled infection, other autoimmune disease, pregnancy or lactation. Sequenced: blood. The sequence was collected from a man aged 30 to 45 with Graves' ophthalmopathy. V gene TRBV9 combines with J gene TRBJ2-3; 12 bases fit TRBD2. This CDR3 reads CASSVDQLAGGPSTDTQYF. In DNA form, the CDR3 reads TGTGCCAGCAGCGTAGATCAACTAGCGGGAGGACCTAGCACAGATACGCAGTATTTT.